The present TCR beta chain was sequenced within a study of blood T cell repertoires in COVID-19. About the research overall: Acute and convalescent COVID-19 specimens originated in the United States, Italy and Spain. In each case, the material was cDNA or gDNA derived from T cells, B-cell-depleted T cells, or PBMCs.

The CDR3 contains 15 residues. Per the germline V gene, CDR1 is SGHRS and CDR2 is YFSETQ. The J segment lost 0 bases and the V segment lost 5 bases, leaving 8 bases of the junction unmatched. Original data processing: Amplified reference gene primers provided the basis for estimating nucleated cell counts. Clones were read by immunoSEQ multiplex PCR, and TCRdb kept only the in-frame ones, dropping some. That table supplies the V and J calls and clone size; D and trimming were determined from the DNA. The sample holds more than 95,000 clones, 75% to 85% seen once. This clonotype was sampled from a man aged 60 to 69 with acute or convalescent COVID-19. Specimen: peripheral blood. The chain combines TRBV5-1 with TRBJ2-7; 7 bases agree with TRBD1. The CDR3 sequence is CASSFGQASSYEQYF. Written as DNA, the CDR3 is TGCGCCAGCAGTTTTGGACAGGCGAGCTCCTACGAGCAGTACTTC.